The 12 T cell receptor beta chains in this list originate from one sample, sequenced in a study of OX40 agonist ivuxolimab in advanced cancers. The method was immunoSEQ multiplex PCR; TCRdb's version includes in-frame clones alone and lacks a portion of them. The table records about 14,000 clones, about 86% of them present only once. Here the sequenced sample was CD4+ or CD8+ T cells sorted from blood, taken in a trial of the OX40 agonist ivuxolimab. These receptors came from an adult with an advanced solid tumor such as melanoma, head and neck, liver or kidney cancer.

V usage is TRBV2 and J usage is TRBJ1-6; possible D gene TRBD1, 6 bases. From germline, CDR1 is SNHLY and CDR2 FYNNEI. V was clipped by 1 base and J by 6 bases, with 13 bases between them. The CDR3 length is 16 residues. The CDR3 nucleotides are TGTGCCAGCAGTGAAGAACAGGGTAGGAGTAATTCACCCCTCCACTTT. Protein: CASSEEQGRSNSPLHF.

The V call is TRBV30, the J call TRBJ2-5; 13 bases fit TRBD2. CDR1 and CDR2 (germline): GTSNPN, SVGIG (reference sequence). Trimming cost V 2 bases and J 5 bases; bases outside gene matches: 11. The CDR3 has 17 residues. In DNA, the CDR3 is TGTGCCTGGAGTTCCGGGACTAGCGGGGCTACAGGGGAGACCCAGTACTTC. Translated: CAWSSGTSGATGETQYF. Combining the CDR3 with reference TRBV30 and TRBJ2-5 gives the whole variable domain SQTIHQWPATLVQPVGSPLSLECTVEGTSNPNLYWYRQAAGRGLQLLFYSVGIGQISSEVPQNLSASRPQDRQFILSSKKLLLSDSGFYLCAWSSGTSGATGETQYFGPGTRLLVL.

V is TRBV6-6 and J is TRBJ1-5, with D perhaps TRBD1 (6 bases). CDR1 and CDR2 from the germline V gene are MNHNY and SVGAGI (reference sequence). This CDR3 comprises 15 residues. The V gene lost 2 bases and the J gene lost 1 base, with 9 bases spanning the gap. This CDR3 reads CASSYGGASNQPQHF. In DNA, the CDR3 is TGTGCCAGCAGTTACGGGGGGGCAAGCAATCAGCCCCAGCATTTT.

The rearrangement uses TRBV9 and TRBJ1-2; 9 nucleotides align to TRBD1. Germline loops: CDR1 SGDLS, CDR2 YYNGEE. This CDR3 has 15 residues. Trimming at V came to 3 bases and at J to 6 bases, leaving 9 bases not matched to a gene. CDR3 sequence (DNA): TGTGCCAGCAGCGCAGCCTCCGGGACAGGGCATGGCTACACCTTC. Its protein is CASSAASGTGHGYTF.

This chain uses TRBV10-2 with TRBJ1-1; D is uncertain. Looked up from germline, CDR1 is WSHSY and CDR2 is SAAADI. CDR3 size: 15 residues. V was trimmed by 1 base and J by 1 base, leaving 10 bases between them. The CDR3 DNA sequence: TGCGCCAGCAGTGAGTGGGTGGGCGAGAACACTGAAGCTTTCTTT. Protein sequence: CASSEWVGENTEAFF.

This chain joins TRBV9 and TRBJ2-3, with D possibly matching TRBD2 (6 bases). The V end lost 0 bases, the J end lost 6 bases, and 14 bases lay between the germline ends. This CDR3 is 15 amino acids long. Germline-derived CDR1 and CDR2 are SGDLS and YYNGEE. This chain's CDR3 is CASSVGRGRGDTQYF. CDR3 in DNA: TGTGCCAGCAGCGTAGGGAGGGGCCGAGGGGATACGCAGTATTTT.

The genes are TRBV19 and TRBJ2-2, with unresolved D. This CDR3 region has 12 residues. Germline V CDR1 and CDR2: LNHDA, SQIVND (reference sequence). The V end was cut by 4 bases, the J end by 1 base, with 1 base between. The CDR3 here is CASSKNTGELFF. CDR3 DNA sequence: TGTGCCAGTAGTAAGAACACCGGGGAGCTGTTTTTT.

This chain connects TRBV27 to TRBJ2-6; D is uncertain. Germline CDR1 is MNHEY and CDR2 is SMNVEV (reference sequence). V shed 5 bases and J shed 0 bases, with 11 bases lying between them. The CDR3 covers 16 residues. The CDR3 bases are TGTGCCAGCAGTCCCAGGTCCTCCTCTGGGGCCAACGTCCTGACTTTC. Protein product: CASSPRSSSGANVLTF.

The rearrangement joins TRBV7-2 to TRBJ2-1, with D maybe TRBD2 (5 bases). The V and J ends lost 2 bases and 2 bases respectively, with 13 bases between them. Germline CDR1 SGHTA, CDR2 FQGNSA. The CDR3 is 16 residues long. CDR3 amino acids: CASSLLPLAAYNEQFF. The CDR3 nucleotides are TGTGCCAGCAGCTTACTCCCCCTAGCAGCCTACAATGAGCAGTTCTTC.

With regard to this clone: A junction end diverges from the germline sequence, so it may reflect a read error. V is TRBV19 and J is TRBJ2-5, with TRBD2 matching 9 bases. Looked up from germline, CDR1 is LNHDA and CDR2 is SQIVND (reference sequence). This CDR3 comprises 15 residues. The DNA for the CDR3 is TGTGCCAGTAGTATAAATAAAGCGGGGGGAGAGGCCCAGTACTTC. Translated: CASSINKAGGEAQYF.

The chain uses TRBV15 and TRBJ2-7; 14 positions match TRBD2. Germline CDR1 reads LNHNV; CDR2 reads YYDKDF (reference sequence). The V and J ends lost 1 base and 5 bases, in that order; junction bases with no gene match: 10. This CDR3 has 18 residues. The CDR3 sequence: CATSRGLTSGGALHEQYF. The CDR3, as DNA: TGTGCCACCAGCAGAGGTCTGACTAGCGGGGGGGCCCTGCACGAGCAGTACTTC. Full variable domain (outside the CDR3, taken from reference TRBV15 and TRBJ2-7): DAMVIQNPRYQVTQFGKPVTLSCSQTLNHNVMYWYQQKSSQAPKLLFHYYDKDFNNEADTPDNFQSRRPNTSFCFLDIRSPGLGDTAMYLCATSRGLTSGGALHEQYFGPGTRLTVT.

The chain links TRBV25-1 to TRBJ1-5; 7 nucleotides agree with TRBD1. The CDR3 sequence is 13 residues long. The V segment lost 6 bases and the J segment 7 bases; nucleotides outside the gene matches: 6. Germline V gene lookup returns CDR1 MGHDK and CDR2 SYGVNS. CDR3 sequence (DNA): TGTGCCAGCAGCCAGGGGGAACGGCAGCCCCAGCATTTT. Amino acid sequence: CASSQGERQPQHF.